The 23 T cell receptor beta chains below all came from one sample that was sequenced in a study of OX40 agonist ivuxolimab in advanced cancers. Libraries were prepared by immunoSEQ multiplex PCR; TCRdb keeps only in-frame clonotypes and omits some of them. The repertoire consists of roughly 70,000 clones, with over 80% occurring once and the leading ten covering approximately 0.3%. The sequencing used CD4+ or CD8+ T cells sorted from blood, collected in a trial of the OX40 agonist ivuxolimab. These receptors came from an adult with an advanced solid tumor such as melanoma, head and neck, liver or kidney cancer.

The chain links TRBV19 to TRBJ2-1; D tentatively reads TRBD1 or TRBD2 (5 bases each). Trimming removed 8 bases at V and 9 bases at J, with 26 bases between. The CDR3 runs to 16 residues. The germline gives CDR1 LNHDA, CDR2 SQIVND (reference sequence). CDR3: CASSDITRFEGGEQFF. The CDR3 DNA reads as TGTGCCAGTTCGGACATAACCCGATTCGAGGGCGGTGAGCAGTTCTTC.

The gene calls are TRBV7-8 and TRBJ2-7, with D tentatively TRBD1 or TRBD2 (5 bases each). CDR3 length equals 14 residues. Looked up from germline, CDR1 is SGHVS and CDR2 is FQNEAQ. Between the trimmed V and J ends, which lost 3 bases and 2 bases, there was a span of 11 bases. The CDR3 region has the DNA TGTGCCAGCAGCTTCGTCGGGACCGCCTACGAGCAGTACTTC. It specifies CASSFVGTAYEQYF.

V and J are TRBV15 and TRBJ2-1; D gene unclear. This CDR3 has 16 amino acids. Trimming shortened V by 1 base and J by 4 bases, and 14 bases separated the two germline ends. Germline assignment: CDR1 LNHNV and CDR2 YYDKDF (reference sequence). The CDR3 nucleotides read TGTGCCACCAGCAGAGGATACTCCGGTCGGTACAATGAGCAGTTCTTC. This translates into CATSRGYSGRYNEQFF.

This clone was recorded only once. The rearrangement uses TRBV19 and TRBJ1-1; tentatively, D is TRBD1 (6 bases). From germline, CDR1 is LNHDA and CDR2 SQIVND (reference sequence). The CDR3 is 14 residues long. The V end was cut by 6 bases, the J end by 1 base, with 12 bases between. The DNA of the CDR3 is TGTGCCAGTAGCAGACAGGCGTCGAACACTGAAGCTTTCTTT. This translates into CASSRQASNTEAFF.

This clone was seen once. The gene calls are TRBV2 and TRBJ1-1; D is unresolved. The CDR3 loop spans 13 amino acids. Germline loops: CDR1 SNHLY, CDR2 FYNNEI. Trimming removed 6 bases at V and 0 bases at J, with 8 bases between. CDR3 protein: CASRMRVNTEAFF. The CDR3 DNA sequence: TGTGCCAGCAGAATGAGGGTGAACACTGAAGCTTTCTTT. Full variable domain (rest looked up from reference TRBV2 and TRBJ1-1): EPEVTQTPSHQVTQMGQEVILRCVPISNHLYFYWYRQILGQKVEFLVSFYNNEISEKSEIFDDQFSVERPDGSNFTLKIRSTKLEDSAMYFCASRMRVNTEAFFGQGTRLTVV.

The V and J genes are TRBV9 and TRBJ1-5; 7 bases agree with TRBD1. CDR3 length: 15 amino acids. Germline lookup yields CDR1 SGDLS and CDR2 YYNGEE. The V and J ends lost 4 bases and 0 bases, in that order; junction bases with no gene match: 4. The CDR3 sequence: CASSPGTASNQPQHF. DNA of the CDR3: TGTGCCAGCAGCCCCGGGACAGCTAGCAATCAGCCCCAGCATTTT.

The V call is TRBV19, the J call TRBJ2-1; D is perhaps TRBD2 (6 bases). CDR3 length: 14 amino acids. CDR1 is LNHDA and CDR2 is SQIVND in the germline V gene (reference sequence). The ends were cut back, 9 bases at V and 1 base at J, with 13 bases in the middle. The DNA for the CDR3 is TGTGCCAGCGGACGGGGAGGTTCCTACAATGAGCAGTTCTTC. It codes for CASGRGGSYNEQFF.

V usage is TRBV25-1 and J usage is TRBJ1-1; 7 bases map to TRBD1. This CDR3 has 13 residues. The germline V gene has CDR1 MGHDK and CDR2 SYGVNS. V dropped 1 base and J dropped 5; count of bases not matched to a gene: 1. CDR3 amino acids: CASSEWDRTEAFF. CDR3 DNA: TGTGCCAGCAGTGAATGGGACAGAACTGAAGCTTTCTTT.

The CDR3 DNA reads TGTGCCAGCAGCGTAGTTTCAGACAATTCACCCCTCCACTTT. Translating gives CASSVVSDNSPLHF. This chain uses TRBV9 with TRBJ1-6, with no clear D. The germline V gene encodes CDR1 SGDLS and CDR2 YYNGEE. This CDR3 is built from 14 residues. Trimming removed 0 bases at V and 7 bases at J, with 8 bases between.

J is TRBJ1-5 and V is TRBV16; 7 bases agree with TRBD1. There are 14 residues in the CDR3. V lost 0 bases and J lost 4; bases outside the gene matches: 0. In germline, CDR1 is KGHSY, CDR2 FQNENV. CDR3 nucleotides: TGTGCCAGCAGCCAATCCAGGGGGAATCAGCCCCAGCATTTT. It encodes CASSQSRGNQPQHF. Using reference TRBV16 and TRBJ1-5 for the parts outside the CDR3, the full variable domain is GEEVAQTPKHLVRGEGQKAKLYCAPIKGHSYVFWYQQVLKNEFKFLISFQNENVFDETGMPKERFSAKCLPNSPCSLEIQATKLEDSAVYFCASSQSRGNQPQHFGDGTRLSIL.

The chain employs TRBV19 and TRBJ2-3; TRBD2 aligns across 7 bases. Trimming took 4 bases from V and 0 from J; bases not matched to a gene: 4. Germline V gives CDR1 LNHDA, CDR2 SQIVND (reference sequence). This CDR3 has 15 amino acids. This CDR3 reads CASSTLSGSTDTQYF. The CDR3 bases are TGTGCCAGTAGTACCCTTAGCGGGAGCACAGATACGCAGTATTTT.

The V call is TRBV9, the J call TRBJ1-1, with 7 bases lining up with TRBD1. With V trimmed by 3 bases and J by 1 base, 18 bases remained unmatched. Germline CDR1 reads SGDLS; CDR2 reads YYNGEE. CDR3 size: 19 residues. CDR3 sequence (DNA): TGTGCCAGCAGCGCGAGTACCTTAACAGGGGATCTATCGAACACTGAAGCTTTCTTT. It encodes CASSASTLTGDLSNTEAFF.

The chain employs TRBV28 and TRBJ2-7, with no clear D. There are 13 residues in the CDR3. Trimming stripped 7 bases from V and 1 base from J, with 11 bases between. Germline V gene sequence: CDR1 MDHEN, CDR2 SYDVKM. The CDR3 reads CASNSVGSYEQYF. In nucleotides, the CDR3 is TGTGCCAGCAACAGTGTCGGATCCTACGAGCAGTACTTC. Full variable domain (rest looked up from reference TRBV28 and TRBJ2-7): DVKVTQSSRYLVKRTGEKVFLECVQDMDHENMFWYRQDPGLGLRLIYFSYDVKMKEKGDIPEGYSVSREKKERFSLILESASTNQTSMYLCASNSVGSYEQYFGPGTRLTVT.

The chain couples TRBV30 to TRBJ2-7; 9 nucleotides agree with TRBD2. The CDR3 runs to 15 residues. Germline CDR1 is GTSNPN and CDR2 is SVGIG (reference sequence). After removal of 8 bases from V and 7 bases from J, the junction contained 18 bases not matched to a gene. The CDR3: CAGRGGAGGIREQYF. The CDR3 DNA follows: TGTGCCGGGCGGGGGGGGGCGGGAGGAATACGAGAGCAGTACTTC.

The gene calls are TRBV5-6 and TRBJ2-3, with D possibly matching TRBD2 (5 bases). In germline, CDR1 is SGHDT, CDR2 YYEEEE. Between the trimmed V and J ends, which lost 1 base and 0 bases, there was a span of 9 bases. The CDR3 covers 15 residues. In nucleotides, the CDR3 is TGTGCCAGCAGCTTGATCGGCGGGAGCACAGATACGCAGTATTTT. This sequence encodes CASSLIGGSTDTQYF. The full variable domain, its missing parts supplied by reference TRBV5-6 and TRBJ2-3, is DAGVTQSPTHLIKTRGQQVTLRCSPKSGHDTVSWYQQALGQGPQFIFQYYEEEERQRGNFPDRFSGHQFPNYSSELNVNALLLGDSALYLCASSLIGGSTDTQYFGPGTRLTVL.

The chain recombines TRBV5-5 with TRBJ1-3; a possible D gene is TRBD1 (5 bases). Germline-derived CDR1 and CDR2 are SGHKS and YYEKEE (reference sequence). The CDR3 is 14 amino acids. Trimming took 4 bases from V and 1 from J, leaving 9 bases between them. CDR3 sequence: CASSPRVSGNTIYF. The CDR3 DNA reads TGTGCCAGCAGCCCCAGGGTTTCTGGAAACACCATATATTTT. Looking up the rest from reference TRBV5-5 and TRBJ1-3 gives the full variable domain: DAGVTQSPTHLIKTRGQQVTLRCSPISGHKSVSWYQQVLGQGPQFIFQYYEKEERGRGNFPDRFSARQFPNYSSELNVNALLLGDSALYLCASSPRVSGNTIYFGEGSWLTVV.

Here the CDR3 reads CASSLDGHLAGAYNEQFF. CDR3 nucleotides: TGTGCCAGCAGTTTAGACGGCCACCTAGCGGGAGCCTACAATGAGCAGTTCTTC. The chain uses TRBV28 and TRBJ2-1; TRBD2 matches at 10 bases. Looked up from germline, CDR1 is MDHEN and CDR2 is SYDVKM. V shed 2 bases, J shed 2 bases, and the junction held 9 bases outside the gene matches. The length of the CDR3 is 18 residues.

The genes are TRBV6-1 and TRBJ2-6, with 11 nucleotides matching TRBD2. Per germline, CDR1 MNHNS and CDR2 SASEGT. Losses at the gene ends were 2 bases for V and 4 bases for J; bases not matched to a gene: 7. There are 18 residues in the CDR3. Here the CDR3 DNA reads TGTGCCAGCAGTGAAACTAGCGGGAGTGCTTGGGGGGCCAACGTCCTGACTTTC. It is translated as CASSETSGSAWGANVLTF.

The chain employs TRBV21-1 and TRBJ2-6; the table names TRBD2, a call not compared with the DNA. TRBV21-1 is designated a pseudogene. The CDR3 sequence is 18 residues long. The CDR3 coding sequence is TGTGCCAGCAGCCTTGCAAGAGCGGGAGGCATCGGGGCCAACGTCCTGACTTTC. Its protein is CASSLARAGGIGANVLTF.

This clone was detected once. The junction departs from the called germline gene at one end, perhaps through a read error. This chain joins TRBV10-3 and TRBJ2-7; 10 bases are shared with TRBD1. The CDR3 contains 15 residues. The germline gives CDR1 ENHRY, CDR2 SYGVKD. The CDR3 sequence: CAISESWTGGIAYFF. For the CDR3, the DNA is TGTGCCATCAGTGAGAGCTGGACAGGGGGGATTGCATATTTCTTC.

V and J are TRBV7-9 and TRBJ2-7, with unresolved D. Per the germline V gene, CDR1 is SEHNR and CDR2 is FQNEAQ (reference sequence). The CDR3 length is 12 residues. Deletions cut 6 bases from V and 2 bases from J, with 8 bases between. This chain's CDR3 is CASRGPTYEQYF. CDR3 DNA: TGTGCCAGCAGAGGGCCCACCTACGAGCAGTACTTC.

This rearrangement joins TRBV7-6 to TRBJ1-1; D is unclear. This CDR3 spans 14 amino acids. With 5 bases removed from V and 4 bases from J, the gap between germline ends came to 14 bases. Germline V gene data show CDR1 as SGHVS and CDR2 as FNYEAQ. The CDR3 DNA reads TGTGCCAGCAGCCCGACGAGGCAGACCACTGAAGCTTTCTTT. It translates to CASSPTRQTTEAFF.

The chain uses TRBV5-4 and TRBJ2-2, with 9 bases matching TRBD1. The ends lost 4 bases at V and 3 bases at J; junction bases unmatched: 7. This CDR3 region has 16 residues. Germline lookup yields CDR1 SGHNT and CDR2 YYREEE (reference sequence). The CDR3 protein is CASSGGQGPYTGELFF. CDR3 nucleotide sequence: TGTGCCAGCAGCGGGGGACAGGGCCCCTACACCGGGGAGCTGTTTTTT.